What follows describes a single T cell receptor (beta chain). The data were taken from a study of blood T cell repertoires in COVID-19. Authors' data handling: The authors estimated nucleated cell counts from reference gene primer amplification. Clones were read by immunoSEQ multiplex PCR, and TCRdb kept only the in-frame ones, dropping some. That table gives V, J and clone size, and the DNA gave D and trimming. The sample includes 330,000 or so clones, around nine tenths of them seen just once. The receptor's source is a woman aged 30 to 39 who had been exposed to COVID-19. Sequences were obtained from PBMCs or T cells enriched from blood (not recorded which).

CDR3 protein: CASSLTEYEQYF. As DNA, the CDR3 is TGTGCCAGCAGCTTGACAGAGTACGAGCAGTACTTC. This rearrangement joins TRBV7-9 to TRBJ2-7, with D perhaps matching TRBD1 (5 bases). V shed 3 bases and J shed 4 bases, with 7 bases lying between them. CDR1 is SEHNR and CDR2 is FQNEAQ in the germline V gene (reference sequence). The CDR3 is 12 amino acids.